This T cell receptor (beta chain) was captured by sequencing in a study of shared clonotypes between healthy human individuals. Study findings and constraints: Rarefaction demonstrated incomplete sorted-subset sequencing despite large depth. The study found approximately 5% of naive CD4 clonotypes shared across several donors.

From germline, CDR1 is MDHEN and CDR2 SYDVKM. There are 14 residues in the CDR3. Trimming cost V 3 bases and J 3 bases, with 12 bases left between them. CD8 cells regarded as naive lacked CD45RO, were positively chosen for CCR7, and omitted terminally differentiated effector memory CD45RA+ cells. All participating donors were Caucasian adults from Nashville, Tennessee. As for this clone: Its cognate antigen is unknown.

Profiling relied on immunoSEQ multiplex PCR, and the TCRdb table lists in-frame clones only, not all of them. This sample has 1.5 million to 2.5 million clones, with just under 95% found just once. The material sequenced was naive CD8+ T cells sorted from blood. This receptor was identified in a man younger than 35 in good health. The rearrangement links TRBV28 to TRBJ2-7; D possibly corresponds to TRBD1 (5 bases). CDR3 in amino acids: CASSFMGQGYEQYF. Here the CDR3 DNA reads TGTGCCAGCAGTTTCATGGGGCAGGGCTACGAGCAGTACTTC.